Below are 12 T cell receptor beta chains sequenced from a single sample in a study of T cell responses to AZD1222 COVID-19 vaccine. The method was immunoSEQ multiplex PCR; TCRdb's version includes in-frame clones alone and lacks a portion of them. The sample shows fewer than 80,000 clones, 79% of them seen only once. Sample: peripheral blood, taken on day 0 of MenACWY control vaccination. These receptors originate from an adult in good health.

The V gene is TRBV29-1, the J gene TRBJ1-3; no clear D. The CDR3 spans 15 residues. Germline lookup yields CDR1 SQVTM and CDR2 ANQGSEA. V dropped 7 bases and J dropped 0 bases, with 16 bases sitting between them. This CDR3 reads CSASLVQSSGNTIYF. The CDR3 DNA reads TGCAGCGCCTCACTAGTACAGAGCTCTGGAAACACCATATATTTT.

In this sample, this clone turned up a few times. The CDR3 DNA reads as TGTGCCAGCAGCCAACCAAGGGGCGCGGGTGGCTACACCTTC. Amino acid sequence: CASSQPRGAGGYTF. The rearrangement uses TRBV4-2 and TRBJ1-2; TRBD1 might be the D (5 bases). The CDR3 contains 14 residues. V lost 2 bases and J 7 bases, leaving 14 bases between the germline ends. Germline values: CDR1 LGHNA, CDR2 YNFKEQ.

The J gene is TRBJ1-1, the V gene TRBV29-1, with D possibly TRBD1 on 5 matching bases. V gave up 7 bases and J gave up 6 bases, with 12 bases separating them. The germline V gene encodes CDR1 SQVTM and CDR2 ANQGSEA. The CDR3 spans 11 residues. The CDR3: CSGGDGPEAFF. CDR3 sequence (DNA): TGCAGCGGGGGGGATGGGCCTGAAGCTTTCTTT.

J is TRBJ1-2 and V is TRBV6-2 or TRBV6-3, with no clear D. CDR3 length: 12 residues. Germline V lookup: CDR1 MNHEY, CDR2 SVGEGT. With 3 bases removed from V and 8 bases from J, the gap between germline ends came to 10 bases. For the CDR3, the DNA is TGTGCCAGCAGTTATGGAGGATTGGGCTACACCTTC. Its translation is CASSYGGLGYTF.

This rearrangement joins TRBV10-1 to TRBJ2-1; 13 bases are shared with TRBD2. The CDR3 is made up of 14 amino acids. With 4 bases clipped from V and 10 bases from J, the junction kept 4 bases outside the gene matches. Germline CDR1 is WNHNN and CDR2 is SYGVQD (reference sequence). In DNA, the CDR3 is TGCGCCAGCAGTGCCGGACTAGCGGGAGCAGAGCAGTTCTTC. It encodes CASSAGLAGAEQFF.

The rearrangement joins TRBV3-1 (or the pseudogene TRBV3-2) to TRBJ1-6, with a weak D call TRBD1 (6 bases). This CDR3 has 15 amino acids. Germline V lookup: CDR1 LGHDT, CDR2 YNNKEL (reference sequence). V was pared by 3 bases and J by 6 bases, with 12 bases between. The CDR3 sequence: CASSQDTGFNSPLHF. CDR3 bases: TGTGCCAGCAGCCAGGATACAGGGTTTAATTCACCCCTCCACTTT.

The gene calls are TRBV7-8 and TRBJ1-5; weak D call: TRBD1 (5 bases). Germline V gene data show CDR1 as SGHVS and CDR2 as FQNEAQ. The CDR3 spans 16 residues. Trimming shortened V by 5 bases and J by 0 bases, and 14 bases separated the two germline ends. CDR3: CASSLTEGNSNQPQHF. The CDR3, as DNA: TGTGCCAGCAGCCTGACGGAGGGGAATAGCAATCAGCCCCAGCATTTT.

This clone was counted a single time. This chain uses TRBV27 with TRBJ1-1, with 7 bases that match TRBD1. The germline CDR1 and CDR2 sequences are MNHEY and SMNVEV (reference sequence). The J segment lost 1 base and the V segment lost 5 bases, leaving 7 bases of the junction unmatched. The CDR3 is 15 residues long. The CDR3 sequence: CASSLRQGSNTEAFF. The CDR3 coding sequence is TGTGCCAGCAGTCTGAGACAGGGCTCGAACACTGAAGCTTTCTTT.

The chain joins TRBV28 to TRBJ2-1; D gene uncertain. This CDR3 is built from 11 residues. In germline, CDR1 is MDHEN, CDR2 SYDVKM. V was trimmed by 7 bases and J by 7 bases, leaving 8 bases between them. CDR3 region: CASKKGNEQFF. The CDR3 DNA reads TGTGCCAGCAAAAAAGGGAATGAGCAGTTCTTC.

This clone turned up a few times. This chain connects TRBV11-1 to TRBJ2-5, with 8 nucleotides matching TRBD1. J lost 1 base, V lost 3 bases, and 7 bases had no gene match. CDR1 is SGHAT, CDR2 FQDESV, per germline (reference sequence). This CDR3 is 16 amino acids long. The chain's CDR3 is CASSLGQDHFQETQYF. The CDR3 region has the DNA TGTGCCAGCAGCTTGGGACAGGACCACTTCCAAGAGACCCAGTACTTC.

V and J are TRBV7-8 and TRBJ2-1, with 9 bases matching TRBD1. V gave up 7 bases and J gave up 6 bases; unmatched junction bases: 10. The CDR3 is 15 amino acids. Looked up from germline, CDR1 is SGHVS and CDR2 is FQNEAQ. The CDR3 here is CASISGTGQSNEQFF. The CDR3 bases are TGTGCCAGCATAAGTGGGACAGGGCAATCCAATGAGCAGTTCTTC.

The CDR3 reads CASSFNEGAEAFF. The CDR3 DNA sequence: TGTGCCAGCAGTTTTAATGAGGGCGCTGAAGCTTTCTTT. The chain joins TRBV12-3 or TRBV12-4 to TRBJ1-1; D remains unclear. CDR3 length: 13 amino acids. Trimming pared 3 bases from V and 6 bases from J, leaving 11 bases between.